These 20 T cell receptor beta chains were sequenced from one sample in a study of blood T cell repertoires in COVID-19. Clones were read by immunoSEQ multiplex PCR, and TCRdb kept only the in-frame ones, dropping some. The profile shows approximately 20,000 clones, 80% to 90% of them singletons. Material: peripheral blood. These receptors all come from a human donor with active COVID-19. The donor label of this sample is uncertain.

This sequence joins TRBV19 and TRBJ1-5, with TRBD1 as a possible D gene (5 bases). In germline, CDR1 is LNHDA, CDR2 SQIVND (reference sequence). V dropped 3 bases and J dropped 4 bases, with 10 bases sitting between them. This CDR3 spans 14 amino acids. CDR3 sequence (DNA): TGTGCCAGTAGTATGGGGCAGGGAAATCAGCCCCAGCATTTT. It is translated as CASSMGQGNQPQHF.

This chain joins TRBV6-5 and TRBJ2-7; TRBD1 agrees at 12 bases. CDR1 MNHEY and CDR2 SVGAGI come from the germline V gene. V dropped 6 bases and J dropped 6; count of bases not matched to a gene: 6. The CDR3 is 14 residues long. In DNA form, the CDR3 reads TGTGCCAGCAGCCCGGGACAGGGGGCTGGCGAGCAGTACTTC. Translating gives CASSPGQGAGEQYF.

The gene calls are TRBV7-2 and TRBJ2-1; 16 nucleotides align to TRBD2. The trim removed 5 bases at V and 2 bases at J, leaving 6 bases unmatched. CDR3 size: 18 residues. Germline CDR1 is SGHTA and CDR2 is FQGNSA. CDR3: CASSPGTSGGAAYNEQFF. CDR3 coding DNA: TGTGCCAGCAGCCCCGGGACTAGCGGGGGGGCCGCCTACAATGAGCAGTTCTTC.

This clone was observed a few times. The chain joins TRBV7-2 to TRBJ2-7, with D possibly TRBD1 on 5 matching bases. V was clipped by 6 bases and J by 5 bases, with 11 bases between them. The length of the CDR3 is 12 residues. CDR1 and CDR2 (germline): SGHTA, FQGNSA. The CDR3 bases are TGTGCCAGCAGGGGGCGCGGCAACGAGCAGTACTTC. Translation gives CASRGRGNEQYF.

The V call is TRBV27, the J call TRBJ2-5; 9 bases are a match to TRBD1. The CDR3 contains 12 residues. V was pared by 9 bases and J by 5 bases, with 4 bases of the junction left unmatched. The germline V gene has CDR1 MNHEY and CDR2 SMNVEV (reference sequence). CDR3 in DNA: TGTGCCAGGGATGGACAGGGGGAGACCCAGTACTTC. Translated, it gives CARDGQGETQYF.

The rearrangement joins TRBV6-6 to TRBJ2-7, with TRBD1 as a possible D gene (6 bases). Germline loops: CDR1 MNHNY, CDR2 SVGAGI (reference sequence). Trimming shortened V by 8 bases and J by 1 base, and 9 bases separated the two germline ends. The CDR3 has 12 amino acids. In nucleotides, the CDR3 is TGTGCCAGCGGACAGACTTCCTACGAGCAGTACTTC. Protein product: CASGQTSYEQYF.

V and J are TRBV19 and TRBJ2-3; a possible D gene is TRBD2 (5 bases). CDR3 size: 14 residues. Germline-derived CDR1 and CDR2 are LNHDA and SQIVND (reference sequence). V lost 6 bases and J 2 bases, leaving 12 bases between the germline ends. For the CDR3, the DNA is TGTGCCAGTAGCTCGGCGGGCCCCACAGATACGCAGTATTTT. Amino acids: CASSSAGPTDTQYF.

V is TRBV13 and J is TRBJ2-1, with 9 bases matching TRBD2. V lost 5 bases and J lost 13; bases outside the gene matches: 3. The CDR3 extends over 11 amino acids. Germline assignment: CDR1 PRHDT and CDR2 FYEKMQ (reference sequence). The CDR3 DNA reads TGTGCCAGCAGCCTACTAGCGGGCCAGTTCTTC. Protein product: CASSLLAGQFF.

The rearrangement joins TRBV4-2 to TRBJ2-1; 9 nucleotides line up with TRBD2. V lost 0 bases, J lost 3 bases, and 3 bases stayed unmatched. This CDR3 comprises 16 residues. Germline V lookup: CDR1 LGHNA, CDR2 YNFKEQ. The CDR3 region has the DNA TGTGCCAGCAGCCAAGAGACTAGCGGTTACTACAATGAGCAGTTCTTC. Protein: CASSQETSGYYNEQFF.

This clone was picked up one time. The chain uses TRBV6-6 and TRBJ2-5; 12 bases are shared with TRBD2. There are 14 residues in the CDR3. From germline, CDR1 is MNHNY and CDR2 SVGAGI (reference sequence). V dropped 4 bases and J dropped 3; count of bases not matched to a gene: 0. CDR3 protein: CASSWTSGKETQYF. In nucleotides, the CDR3 is TGTGCCAGCAGTTGGACTAGCGGGAAAGAGACCCAGTACTTC.

This rearrangement joins TRBV6-5 to TRBJ2-2, with 12 positions matching TRBD1. V shed 1 base, J shed 8 bases, and the junction held 5 bases outside the gene matches. The CDR3 contains 16 residues. Germline V lookup: CDR1 MNHEY, CDR2 SVGAGI. For the CDR3, the DNA is TGTGCCAGCAGTTACTTCTGGGACAGGGGGCAAGGGGAGCTGTTTTTT. It specifies CASSYFWDRGQGELFF.

The gene calls are TRBV11-2 and TRBJ1-1; D is unclear. V lost 5 bases to trimming and J lost 5 bases, with 12 bases between them. Looked up from germline, CDR1 is SGHAT and CDR2 is FQNNGV. The CDR3 sequence is 13 residues long. The CDR3 DNA follows: TGTGCCAGCAGCATCCACACCCAGACTGAAGCTTTCTTT. Translation: CASSIHTQTEAFF.

This clone was recorded once. The chain uses TRBV3-1 (or the pseudogene TRBV3-2) and TRBJ1-5; possible D gene TRBD1, 6 bases. With 2 bases removed from V and 10 bases from J, the gap between germline ends came to 18 bases. Germline V gene data show CDR1 as LGHDT and CDR2 as YNNKEL (reference sequence). The CDR3 extends over 15 amino acids. In DNA form, the CDR3 reads TGTGCCAGCAGCCAAACGGACAGCGCGAACGCTCCCCAGCATTTT. Translated: CASSQTDSANAPQHF.

This chain links TRBV19 with TRBJ2-3; the D gene is possibly TRBD1 (5 bases). Trimming cost V 4 bases and J 5 bases, with 16 bases left between them. The CDR3 has 15 residues. The germline V gene encodes CDR1 LNHDA and CDR2 SQIVND (reference sequence). CDR3 DNA sequence: TGTGCCAGTAGTACCTCCAGGGTTTTTGGAGATACGCAGTATTTT. It encodes CASSTSRVFGDTQYF.

The chain employs TRBV27 and TRBJ2-7; TRBD2 matches at 11 bases. The CDR3 is made up of 15 amino acids. The trim removed 6 bases at V and 4 bases at J, leaving 8 bases unmatched. Germline CDR1 and CDR2: MNHEY and SMNVEV (reference sequence). CDR3 coding DNA: TGTGCCAGCAGGGTCACTAGCGGGAGTACTTACGAGCAGTACTTC. Its protein is CASRVTSGSTYEQYF.

The CDR3 is CASSDAGRGGNQPQHF. In DNA form, the CDR3 reads TGTGCCAGCAGTGACGCTGGACGAGGAGGTAATCAGCCCCAGCATTTT. The V and J genes are TRBV6-1 and TRBJ1-5; D uncertain. From germline, CDR1 is MNHNS and CDR2 SASEGT. This CDR3 is built from 16 residues. Trimming removed 3 bases from V and 4 bases from J, with 16 bases in between.

The chain combines TRBV11-2 with TRBJ2-7; D gene ambiguous. CDR1 SGHAT and CDR2 FQNNGV come from the germline V gene. This CDR3 spans 16 amino acids. V was clipped by 0 bases and J by 2 bases, with 14 bases between them. The CDR3 protein is CASSLDAGPNPYEQYF. CDR3 DNA: TGTGCCAGCAGCTTAGACGCAGGTCCTAACCCCTACGAGCAGTACTTC.

The chain recombines TRBV10-2 with TRBJ2-3; D is unresolved. Deletions cut 2 bases from V and 7 bases from J, with 7 bases between. The CDR3 sequence is 12 residues long. Germline CDR1 is WSHSY and CDR2 is SAAADI. CDR3 protein: CASSEPQNTQYF. DNA of the CDR3: TGCGCCAGCAGTGAGCCCCAAAATACGCAGTATTTT.

This sequence joins TRBV4-1 and TRBJ1-1, with D tentatively TRBD1 (5 bases). V dropped 3 bases and J dropped 11 bases, with 22 bases sitting between them. This CDR3 has 15 residues. Germline loops: CDR1 MGHRA, CDR2 YSYEKL. The CDR3 sequence is CASSQEGRGEGGAFF. The CDR3 DNA reads TGCGCCAGCAGCCAGGAGGGACGGGGAGAAGGTGGTGCTTTCTTT.

CDR3 DNA sequence: TGTGCCAGCAGCTGGGGGGGAGAGGCTGTCTATGGCTACACCTTC. Protein: CASSWGGEAVYGYTF. V usage is TRBV5-6 and J usage is TRBJ1-2, with TRBD1 as a possible D gene (5 bases). The CDR3 runs 15 residues. The V gene lost 3 bases and the J gene lost 4 bases, with 16 bases spanning the gap. Per germline, CDR1 SGHDT and CDR2 YYEEEE.